This TCR beta chain was sequenced in a study of cytomegalovirus exposure and HLA in healthy donors. General study findings and limits: A later analysis found that most CMV-associated TCR beta chains appeared HLA-restricted. Reported performance of the classifier showed diagnosis of cytomegalovirus status with high specificity and sensitivity. Later analysis associated a missense DCLRE1C variant with TCR beta V- and J-gene trimming. Among donors in an Asian-associated ancestry cluster, a later analysis reportedly found fewer N-insertions than the approximately 670-donor mean.

With 60 Vbeta and 13 Jbeta primers, the PCR was carried out. TCRdb keeps only in-frame clones here, not all; method: immunoSEQ multiplex PCR. The table records roughly 100,000 clones, roughly four fifths of them present only once. With respect to this clone: What it binds is unknown.

V was clipped by 0 bases and J by 6 bases, with 12 bases between them. Germline loops: CDR1 PRHDT, CDR2 FYEKMQ (reference sequence). This CDR3 contains 14 residues. This TCR was sampled from a woman aged 18-35 years in good health and CMV-seropositive. The sequenced sample consisted of PBMCs. The chain combines TRBV13 with TRBJ2-7, with a tentative D call TRBD2 (5 bases). The CDR3: CASSLGTRVGEQYF. CDR3 sequence (DNA): TGTGCCAGCAGCTTAGGAACTAGGGTTGGCGAGCAGTACTTC.